This TCR beta chain appears in the sequencing data of a study of beta chain bispecific antibodies for T cell cancers. Study in general: Healthy donor T cells cocultured with leukemia lines and bispecific antibodies.

TCRdb processed the 5' RACE reads anew with MiXCR; each CDR3 protein has one entry. This sample has 20,000 to 25,000 distinct CDR3 sequences; less than 3% occur once, and the top ten carry about 31%. Study-level findings and limits: Normal T cells contributed less of the targeted TRBV signal than the leukemia cells did.

Either OKT3 anti-CD3 antibody or CD3/CD28 beads expanded T cells from blood mononuclear cells over about three days. Each coculture: around 50,000 target cells, around 50,000 normal T cells, bispecific antibody. This clonotype was found many times. As yet, its antigen is unknown. The CDR3 loop spans 13 amino acids. CDR1 is DFQATT and CDR2 is SNEGSKA in the germline V gene (reference sequence). The germline V and J ends were trimmed by 2 bases and 5 bases, with 11 bases remaining between them. Specimen: healthy donor T cells cultured with leukemia cells. This sequence was found in a human donor in good health. Some clones in this sample may be carry-over from other donors' samples. The chain combines TRBV20-1 with TRBJ2-3; D is possibly TRBD2 (5 bases). The CDR3 DNA follows: TGCAGTGCTAGAAAATCACTAGTAGATACGCAGTATTTT. Amino acid sequence: CSARKSLVDTQYF.